The rows below give T cell receptor beta chains drawn from one sample of a study of T cells in Graves' hyperthyroidism and ophthalmopathy. MiXCR, run by TCRdb on the multiplex PCR reads, gives a single entry per CDR3 protein. The table shows approximately 690,000 distinct CDR3 sequences, with about 14% occurring only once. The source material was blood. The source is a woman between 45 and 65 years old with Graves' ophthalmopathy. Each CDR3 is given with its conserved first and last residue. D genes are given only for firm matches. Size is stated for part of the rows, as once, few or many counts, or as a class when the clone is expanded.

V: TRBV20-1; size: many; D: TRBD2; J: TRBJ2-7; CDR3: CSAERSGSGEQYF; DNA: TGCAGTGCTGAACGAAGCGGGAGTGGCGAGCAGTACTTC
V: TRBV12-3/TRBV12-4; size: -; D: -; J: TRBJ2-5; CDR3: CASSFGFGSETQYF; DNA: TGTGCCAGCAGTTTCGGGTTTGGGAGTGAGACCCAGTACTTC
V: TRBV6-6; size: many; D: TRBD2; J: TRBJ2-7; CDR3: CASSYTSGRLFHEQYF; DNA: TGTGCCAGCAGTTACACTAGCGGGAGGTTATTCCACGAGCAGTACTTC
V: TRBV11-2; size: many; D: -; J: TRBJ2-1; CDR3: CASSSEGSLTKQFF; DNA: TGTGCCAGCAGCTCCGAGGGTTCGTTAACGAAGCAGTTCTTC
V: TRBV9; size: many; D: -; J: TRBJ2-7; CDR3: CASSDSRDNSYEQYF; DNA: TGTGCCAGCAGTGACAGCCGGGACAACTCCTACGAGCAGTACTTC
V: TRBV7-3; size: many; D: TRBD1; J: TRBJ2-7; CDR3: CASSSHPGTGAEQYF; DNA: TGTGCCAGCAGCTCCCATCCCGGGACAGGGGCCGAGCAGTACTTC
V: TRBV12-3/TRBV12-4; size: many; D: TRBD1; J: TRBJ2-1; CDR3: CASSLVGQGLSEFF; DNA: TGTGCCAGCAGTTTGGTGGGACAGGGTCTAAGTGAGTTCTTC
V: TRBV18; size: many; D: TRBD1; J: TRBJ1-4; CDR3: CASSPGRGNEKLFF; DNA: TGTGCCAGTTCACCAGGCAGGGGGAATGAAAAACTGTTTTTT
V: TRBV19; size: -; D: -; J: TRBJ1-5; CDR3: CASSSQGRGNQPQHF; DNA: TGTGCCAGTAGTTCCCAGGGGCGGGGCAATCAGCCCCAGCATTTT
V: TRBV7-9; size: -; D: -; J: TRBJ2-1; CDR3: CASSHRLGGPNEQFF; DNA: TGTGCCAGCAGCCACCGACTAGGGGGCCCCAATGAGCAGTTCTTC
V: TRBV12-3/TRBV12-4; size: -; D: -; J: TRBJ2-2; CDR3: CASSLYVQGTGELFF; DNA: TGTGCCAGCAGTTTGTACGTACAAGGAACCGGGGAGCTGTTTTTT
V: TRBV7-2; size: many; D: TRBD2; J: TRBJ2-5; CDR3: CASSLGGSSGSSFQETQYF; DNA: TGTGCCAGCAGCTTAGGAGGGTCTAGCGGGTCAAGTTTCCAAGAGACCCAGTACTTC
V: TRBV30; size: many; D: -; J: TRBJ2-3; CDR3: CAWSVLGTDTQYF; DNA: TGTGCCTGGAGTGTATTGGGCACAGATACGCAGTATTTT
V: TRBV20-1; size: -; D: -; J: TRBJ1-1; CDR3: CSASTNLNTEAFF; DNA: TGCAGTGCTAGCACAAACCTGAACACTGAAGCTTTCTTT
V: TRBV12-3/TRBV12-4; size: -; D: TRBD2; J: TRBJ2-5; CDR3: CAISLSAGGQETQYF; DNA: TGTGCCATCAGTTTGAGTGCGGGAGGGCAGGAGACCCAGTACTTC
V: TRBV20-1; size: many; D: -; J: TRBJ2-1; CDR3: CSAEVGSGASYNEQFF; DNA: TGCAGTGCCGAGGTGGGTAGCGGAGCATCCTACAATGAGCAGTTCTTC
V: TRBV20-1; size: -; D: -; J: TRBJ1-1; CDR3: CSARDWLGTEAFF; DNA: TGCAGTGCTAGAGATTGGCTTGGGACGGAAGCTTTCTTT